Below, 11 T cell receptor beta chains from the same sample are listed, as sequenced in a study of blood T cell repertoires in COVID-19. Only in-frame clones appear in the TCRdb table, and some are missing; sequencing was by immunoSEQ multiplex PCR. The sample carries approximately 90,000 clones, around 72% recorded once. The sample consisted of peripheral blood. The source is a woman older than 75 with acute or convalescent COVID-19.

The rearrangement links TRBV5-1 to TRBJ2-2; no definite D call. V gave up 3 bases and J gave up 2 bases, with 2 bases separating them. The CDR3 loop spans 12 amino acids. Germline CDR1 reads SGHRS; CDR2 reads YFSETQ. The CDR3 loop reads CASSSNTGELFF. CDR3 bases: TGCGCCAGCAGCTCTAACACCGGGGAGCTGTTTTTT.

The V and J genes are TRBV11-2 and TRBJ2-1, with 7 bases identical to TRBD1. CDR1 and CDR2 (germline): SGHAT, FQNNGV. Unmatched junction bases numbered 10, after V lost 5 bases and J lost 12 bases. The CDR3 is 13 residues long. The CDR3 loop reads CASSRDRELSQFF. DNA for the CDR3: TGTGCCAGCAGCCGCGACAGGGAGCTATCGCAGTTCTTC.

This clone appeared a few times. This rearrangement joins TRBV28 to TRBJ1-6, with 7 positions matching TRBD1. CDR1 is MDHEN and CDR2 is SYDVKM in the germline V gene. Trimming at V came to 6 bases and at J to 6 bases, leaving 8 bases not matched to a gene. The CDR3 is made up of 15 amino acids. The DNA of the CDR3 is TGTGCCAGCAGCCCACCAGGGGGTCGTAATTCACCCCTCCACTTT. This encodes CASSPPGGRNSPLHF.

This clone was picked up one time. This CDR3 is CASSSLGQGRQPQHF. CDR3 bases: TGTGCCAGCAGCTCCCTGGGGCAGGGTAGACAGCCCCAGCATTTT. The chain has TRBV7-8 and TRBJ1-5; D possibly corresponds to TRBD1 (5 bases). CDR1 is SGHVS, CDR2 FQNEAQ, per germline. The CDR3 has 15 residues. The V gene lost 4 bases and the J gene lost 7 bases, with 17 bases spanning the gap.

This clone was seen just once. This rearrangement joins TRBV5-1 to TRBJ2-1; 9 bases map to TRBD2. This CDR3 spans 14 amino acids. Looked up from germline, CDR1 is SGHRS and CDR2 is YFSETQ. After removal of 5 bases from V and 2 bases from J, the junction contained 2 bases not matched to a gene. CDR3 coding DNA: TGCGCCAGCAGGTTAGCGGGGGCCTACAATGAGCAGTTCTTC. This codes for CASRLAGAYNEQFF.

The V gene is TRBV7-6, the J gene TRBJ2-6, with TRBD2 as a possible D gene (6 bases). The length of the CDR3 is 15 residues. Germline CDR1 reads SGHVS; CDR2 reads FNYEAQ. The V end lost 3 bases, the J end lost 1 base, and 7 bases lay between the germline ends. The CDR3 reads CASSLGGSGANVLTF. The DNA of the CDR3 is TGTGCCAGCAGCTTGGGGGGTTCTGGGGCCAACGTCCTGACTTTC.

This clone showed up just once. The rearrangement joins TRBV12-3 or TRBV12-4 to TRBJ2-1, with a weak D call TRBD1 (5 bases). The CDR3 totals 12 residues. V was clipped by 4 bases and J by 8 bases, with 9 bases between them. The CDR3 here is CASSSIGDEQFF. The CDR3 region has the DNA TGTGCCAGCAGTTCGATAGGGGATGAGCAGTTCTTC.

V is TRBV30 and J is TRBJ1-2, with 9 bases lining up with TRBD1. Germline values: CDR1 GTSNPN, CDR2 SVGIG (reference sequence). There are 15 residues in the CDR3. The ends lost 3 bases at V and 4 bases at J; junction bases unmatched: 9. In DNA, the CDR3 is TGTGCCTGGAGGGGTACAGGGGGCAATAGCTATGGCTACACCTTC. The encoded protein is CAWRGTGGNSYGYTF.

The chain recombines TRBV28 with TRBJ1-1, with D tentatively TRBD1 (6 bases). Trimming shortened V by 7 bases and J by 8 bases, and 20 bases separated the two germline ends. The CDR3 has 14 amino acids. Germline loops: CDR1 MDHEN, CDR2 SYDVKM. This CDR3 is CASIQGGDGLEAFF. The CDR3 DNA is TGTGCCAGCATACAGGGAGGGGACGGATTAGAAGCTTTCTTT.

The V call is TRBV4-1, the J call TRBJ1-5; D gene unclear. Trimming removed 5 bases at V and 4 bases at J, with 9 bases between. The CDR3 length is 13 residues. CDR1 is MGHRA, CDR2 YSYEKL, per germline. CDR3 sequence reads: CASSSRGNQPQHF. In nucleotides, the CDR3 is TGCGCCAGCAGCTCACGCGGGAATCAGCCCCAGCATTTT.

This clone was observed a handful of times. The rearrangement links TRBV4-2 to TRBJ1-2; D uncertain. This CDR3 has 13 residues. The germline V gene encodes CDR1 LGHNA and CDR2 YNFKEQ. V gave up 0 bases and J gave up 5 bases, with 7 bases separating them. The DNA for the CDR3 is TGTGCCAGCAGCCAAGATTTCAGTTATGGCTACACCTTC. Its translation: CASSQDFSYGYTF.